These T cell receptor beta chains were read from a single sample in a study of T-cell reconstitution after alpha-beta-depleted transplantation in children. One entry per CDR3 protein, called by TCRdb with MiXCR from the PCR reads. Of 450,000 to 600,000 distinct CDR3 sequences in the sample, over 10% were seen once. This specimen was PBMCs, mostly from graft donor cells, taken 360 days after TCRalphabeta/CD19-depleted stem cell transplant. The origin of the receptors is a male patient younger than 18 who had a stem cell transplant for acute myeloid leukemia, so the T cells may come from the graft donor. The CDR3 runs from the conserved cysteine through the conserved F or W. The D gene is left open where the match is weak. Clone size is given for some rows only: seen once, a few or many times, or a class if the clone is expanded.

V gene: TRBV28
D gene: NA
J gene: TRBJ2-7
clone size: NA
CDR3 DNA: TGTGCCAGCAGACCCCAGGCTCGGGTAGAGAACGAGCAGTACTTC
CDR3 protein: CASRPQARVENEQYF

V gene: TRBV12-3/TRBV12-4
D gene: NA
J gene: TRBJ1-2
clone size: NA
CDR3 DNA: TGTGCCAGCAGCCTACAGGGAACCGACTATGGCTACACCTTC
CDR3 protein: CASSLQGTDYGYTF

V gene: TRBV4-3
D gene: NA
J gene: TRBJ1-2
clone size: NA
CDR3 DNA: TGCGCCAGCAGCCAAGGTCCAGGGTCAGGAATTAAGGGCTACACCTTC
CDR3 protein: CASSQGPGSGIKGYTF

V gene: TRBV27
D gene: TRBD2
J gene: TRBJ2-7
clone size: few
CDR3 DNA: TGTGCCAGCAGTCTGGGGGGGATTAGCCGGGGCGAGCAGTACTTC
CDR3 protein: CASSLGGISRGEQYF

V gene: TRBV6-1
D gene: TRBD2
J gene: TRBJ2-5
clone size: few
CDR3 DNA: TGTGCCAGCAGTGACAGACTAGCGGGAGGGATCCGAGAGACCCAGTACTTC
CDR3 protein: CASSDRLAGGIRETQYF

V gene: TRBV30
D gene: TRBD1
J gene: TRBJ2-7
clone size: NA
CDR3 DNA: TGTGCCTGGAGCCTACGACAGGGAGTAAGGGAGCAGTACTTC
CDR3 protein: CAWSLRQGVREQYF

V gene: TRBV5-1
D gene: NA
J gene: TRBJ2-7
clone size: NA
CDR3 DNA: TGCGCCAGCAGTCGTGCCGGAAATTACGAGCAGTACTTC
CDR3 protein: CASSRAGNYEQYF

V gene: TRBV5-5
D gene: NA
J gene: TRBJ2-7
clone size: NA
CDR3 DNA: TGTGCCAGCAGCTTATACTACCTTTCCTACGAGCAGTACTTC
CDR3 protein: CASSLYYLSYEQYF

V gene: TRBV6-2/TRBV6-3
D gene: TRBD1
J gene: TRBJ2-3
clone size: NA
CDR3 DNA: TGTGCCAGCATCCTCCTAATTACAGGGGGCATTTGGTCTAGCGCTTCTAGCACAGATACGCAGTATTTT
CDR3 protein: CASILLITGGIWSSASSTDTQYF

V gene: TRBV20-1
D gene: NA
J gene: TRBJ2-6
clone size: few
CDR3 DNA: TGCAGTGCTAGACGGGACTCTGGGGCCAACGTCCTGACTTTC
CDR3 protein: CSARRDSGANVLTF

V gene: TRBV5-6
D gene: TRBD1
J gene: TRBJ2-7
clone size: many
CDR3 DNA: TGTGCCAGCAGCCCTCCCAGAGGGGGCTTCTCCTACGAGCAGTACTTC
CDR3 protein: CASSPPRGGFSYEQYF

V gene: TRBV11-2
D gene: NA
J gene: TRBJ2-7
clone size: few
CDR3 DNA: TGTGCCAGCAGCTTCGAGGGGCGTTACTCCTACGAGCAGTACTTC
CDR3 protein: CASSFEGRYSYEQYF

V gene: TRBV6-6
D gene: NA
J gene: TRBJ2-7
clone size: many
CDR3 DNA: TGTGCCAGCAGTTACCTGGGGACCTACGAGCAGTACTTC
CDR3 protein: CASSYLGTYEQYF

V gene: TRBV7-8
D gene: TRBD2
J gene: TRBJ2-3
clone size: many
CDR3 DNA: TGTGCCAGCAGCTGGCCGGGACTAGCTAGCACAGATACGCAGTATTTT
CDR3 protein: CASSWPGLASTDTQYF

V gene: TRBV29-1
D gene: TRBD2
J gene: TRBJ2-1
clone size: NA
CDR3 DNA: TGCAGCGTTCGGCGTACTAGCGGCTACAATGAGCAGTTCTTC
CDR3 protein: CSVRRTSGYNEQFF

V gene: TRBV7-3
D gene: TRBD2
J gene: TRBJ2-1
clone size: few
CDR3 DNA: TGTGCCAGCAGCCTTGGGACTAGCGGGTGGTACAATGAGCAGTTCTTC
CDR3 protein: CASSLGTSGWYNEQFF

V gene: TRBV20-1
D gene: TRBD1
J gene: TRBJ2-5
clone size: NA
CDR3 DNA: TGCAGTGCCTATTCGACAGGGGGTGAGACCCAGTACTTC
CDR3 protein: CSAYSTGGETQYF

V gene: TRBV12-3/TRBV12-4
D gene: TRBD1
J gene: TRBJ2-1
clone size: few
CDR3 DNA: TGTGCCAGCAGTCAGGACAGGGATGAGGGCAATGAGCAGTTCTTC
CDR3 protein: CASSQDRDEGNEQFF